Reported below is one TCR beta chain. The data are from a study of Graves' ophthalmopathy and Graves' hyperthyroidism. The CDR3 is 13 amino acids. Trimming removed 1 base at V and 5 bases at J, with 9 bases between. Germline V gene sequence: CDR1 LGHNT, CDR2 FRNRAP. PBMCs were obtained from about 10 ml of fresh peripheral blood. RNA transcripts yielded amplified TCR beta CDR3 regions. First-round RT-PCR relied on HTBI primers, and a second-round multiplex PCR came next. MiXCR, applied by TCRdb to the multiplex PCR reads, yields one record per CDR3 protein. The repertoire holds about 620,000 distinct CDR3 sequences, with about a fifth as singletons.

Material for sequencing was peripheral blood. The TCR originated in a woman between 18 and 30 years old with stable Graves' hyperthyroidism. Some clones in this sample may be carry-over from other donors' samples. This chain links TRBV12-5 with TRBJ2-7; a possible D gene is TRBD1 (5 bases). The CDR3 nucleotides read TGTGCTAGTGGTTTGGCGGACACGAACGAGCAGTACTTC. Its protein is CASGLADTNEQYF.